This T cell receptor beta chain was documented in a study of cytomegalovirus exposure and HLA in healthy donors. Points from the study as a whole: In a later analysis, V- and J-gene trimming of beta chains associated with a DCLRE1C missense variant, replicated independently.

13 Jbeta primers and 60 Vbeta primers were used for the PCR. TCRdb's table, derived via immunoSEQ multiplex PCR, lists solely in-frame clones and lacks some. Of over 150,000 clones listed, around 80% were seen once; the top ten hold 1%. Remarks on this clone: The target antigen is unknown.

Germline V gene data show CDR1 as MNHEY and CDR2 as SVGAGI. The CDR3 totals 16 residues. V lost 4 bases, J lost 1 base, and 14 bases lay in between. The sequence derives from a woman between 50 and 59 years old in good health and CMV-seropositive. The chain has TRBV6-5 and TRBJ1-5, with a possible D match to TRBD1 (5 bases). What was sequenced was PBMCs. CDR3 sequence: CASSSHGAGSNQPQHF. For the CDR3, the DNA is TGTGCCAGCAGTTCCCATGGGGCTGGGAGCAATCAGCCCCAGCATTTT.